The entry below gives a single T cell receptor (beta chain) sequence along with its context. Its antigen remains unknown. Anti-CD3/anti-CD28 beads served as a nonspecific positive control stimulus. Responding CD4+ T cells were sorted by upregulation of both CD40 ligand and CD69. This entry is derived from a study of persistence of HIV-infected CD4 T cells. Study as a whole: A median of 8 years of suppressive ART preceded sampling.

The CDR3 extends over 14 amino acids. The germline CDR1 and CDR2 sequences are KGHDR and SFDVKD. V was shortened by 9 bases and J by 5 bases, with 17 bases between the two germline ends. Whole-study results and caveats: Within sorted populations, more oligoclonal TCRs accompanied more oligoclonal proviruses. Antigen-responding cells were enriched for degenerate expanded CDR3beta sequences.

The immunoSEQ assay was version 4, run in survey mode. Each sample used up to about 1 ug genomic DNA diluted to approximately 10 ng/uL. Using immunoSEQ multiplex PCR, the repertoire was profiled, and TCRdb retains in-frame clones only, with some absent. The table includes 40,000 or so clones, approximately 90% detected once. V and J are TRBV24-1 and TRBJ2-3; D may be TRBD2 (7 bases). The material sequenced was CD4+ T cells sorted from PBMCs after approximately 19-hour stimulation, taken from a patient who received antiretroviral therapy. The clonotype was recovered from an adult woman with HIV who was CMV-seropositive. CDR3 sequence: CATGRGQGIDTQYF. The CDR3 DNA reads TGTGCCACCGGGCGGGGGCAGGGGATAGATACGCAGTATTTT.